What follows are 12 T cell receptor beta chains derived from one specimen sequenced in a study of OX40 agonist ivuxolimab in advanced cancers. Some clones are missing from TCRdb's copy, which holds only in-frame ones; the method was immunoSEQ multiplex PCR. The profile shows tens of thousands of clones, roughly 88% of them singletons. This sample comprised CD4+ or CD8+ T cells sorted from blood, obtained in a trial of the OX40 agonist ivuxolimab. These receptors were obtained from an adult with an advanced solid tumor such as melanoma, head and neck, liver or kidney cancer.

The V and J genes are TRBV23-1 and TRBJ2-7; possible D gene TRBD2, 6 bases. TRBV23-1 falls under the ORF class, with uncertain function. V was shortened by 4 bases and J by 2 bases, with 15 bases between the two germline ends. The length of the CDR3 is 15 residues. CDR3 nucleotide sequence: TGCGCCAGCAGTCCACCGGAGGGGTCTCCCTACGAGCAGTACTTC. Amino acids: CASSPPEGSPYEQYF.

The J gene is TRBJ2-5, the V gene TRBV11-2, with D possibly called TRBD1 or TRBD2 (5 bases each). The germline CDR1 and CDR2 sequences are SGHAT and FQNNGV. The CDR3 is made up of 11 amino acids. V gave up 6 bases and J gave up 9 bases, with 11 bases separating them. Here the CDR3 DNA reads TGTGCCAGCAGGAGGGGTGGGGCCCAGTACTTC. This translates into CASRRGGAQYF.

V usage is TRBV19 and J usage is TRBJ2-5; the D is unclear. CDR3 size: 13 residues. In germline, CDR1 is LNHDA, CDR2 SQIVND (reference sequence). The germline V and J ends were trimmed by 7 bases and 2 bases, with 11 bases remaining between them. The CDR3 coding sequence is TGTGCCAGTAAACATCACGATCAAGAGACCCAGTACTTC. Translation: CASKHHDQETQYF.

V usage is TRBV13 and J usage is TRBJ1-1; tentative D call: TRBD1 (5 bases). The CDR3 is 16 residues long. The ends were cut back, 3 bases at V and 5 bases at J, with 19 bases in the middle. CDR1 PRHDT and CDR2 FYEKMQ come from the germline V gene (reference sequence). The CDR3 DNA reads as TGTGCCAGCAGCTTGGATAACAGGTTAAGTTGGACTGAAGCTTTCTTT. Its protein product is CASSLDNRLSWTEAFF.

This clone has a single count. This chain joins TRBV5-1 and TRBJ1-4; D uncertain. The CDR3 loop spans 11 amino acids. The V and J ends lost 5 bases and 8 bases respectively, with 7 bases between them. Germline V gene sequence: CDR1 SGHRS, CDR2 YFSETQ. The CDR3: CASRAAEKLFF. CDR3 in DNA: TGCGCCAGCAGGGCAGCCGAAAAACTGTTTTTT.

The V gene is TRBV7-2, the J gene TRBJ2-3, with D uncertain. Germline V CDR1 and CDR2: SGHTA, FQGNSA. This CDR3 contains 13 residues. V was cut by 8 bases and J by 2 bases, with 11 bases left in between. The CDR3 region is CASVRTYTDTQYF. Here the CDR3 DNA reads TGTGCCAGCGTCCGGACCTACACAGATACGCAGTATTTT. The complete variable domain, with remaining parts taken from reference TRBV7-2 and TRBJ2-3, reads GAGVSQSPSNKVTEKGKDVELRCDPISGHTALYWYRQSLGQGLEFLIYFQGNSAPDKSGLPSDRFSAERTGGSVSTLTIQRTQQEDSAVYLCASVRTYTDTQYFGPGTRLTVL.

This clone was observed a handful of times. The V gene is TRBV4-1, the J gene TRBJ2-7; TRBD1 is a possible D gene (7 bases). The V end lost 0 bases, the J end lost 5 bases, and 20 bases lay between the germline ends. The CDR3 is 17 amino acids. Germline CDR1 MGHRA, CDR2 YSYEKL. The CDR3 bases are TGCGCCAGCAGCCAAGATAGCGGCCAGGGGGTTCTGCACGAGCAGTACTTC. Translated, it gives CASSQDSGQGVLHEQYF.

The chain employs TRBV7-2 and TRBJ2-1; D is undetermined. Germline CDR1 SGHTA, CDR2 FQGNSA. This CDR3 has 14 residues. With 4 bases removed from V and 0 bases from J, the gap between germline ends came to 7 bases. CDR3 nucleotides: TGTGCCAGCAGCTCCCTAGGCTCCTACAATGAGCAGTTCTTC. Translation: CASSSLGSYNEQFF.

The chain joins TRBV5-1 to TRBJ1-5; no clear D gene. CDR1 and CDR2 (germline): SGHRS, YFSETQ. V was shortened by 0 bases and J by 1 base, with 8 bases between the two germline ends. The CDR3 sequence is 15 residues long. CDR3 residues: CASSLAPGSNQPQHF. The CDR3 DNA reads as TGCGCCAGCAGCTTGGCACCTGGGAGCAATCAGCCCCAGCATTTT.

The chain joins TRBV7-2 to TRBJ2-7, with D unclear. The V end lost 2 bases, the J end lost 7 bases, and 12 bases lay between the germline ends. Germline assignment: CDR1 SGHTA and CDR2 FQGNSA. This CDR3 comprises 13 residues. The CDR3 coding sequence is TGTGCCAGCAGCTTATCCGGCAGGAGTGAGCAGTACTTC. Translating it yields CASSLSGRSEQYF.

The chain carries TRBV7-9 and TRBJ2-7; 8 positions agree with TRBD2. Germline V gene lookup returns CDR1 SEHNR and CDR2 FQNEAQ (reference sequence). The CDR3 extends over 16 amino acids. V dropped 3 bases and J dropped 4; count of bases not matched to a gene: 11. The CDR3: CASSLLTLAGMYEQYF. Here the CDR3 DNA reads TGTGCCAGCAGCTTGTTAACGTTAGCGGGGATGTACGAGCAGTACTTC.

This sequence joins TRBV4-3 and TRBJ1-2; D may be TRBD1 (6 bases). The ends were cut back, 3 bases at V and 6 bases at J, with 11 bases in the middle. The CDR3 consists of 13 residues. The germline V gene has CDR1 LGHNA and CDR2 YSLEER. The CDR3 protein is CASSQTRGDGYTF. CDR3 DNA sequence: TGCGCCAGCAGCCAGACCAGGGGCGATGGCTACACCTTC.